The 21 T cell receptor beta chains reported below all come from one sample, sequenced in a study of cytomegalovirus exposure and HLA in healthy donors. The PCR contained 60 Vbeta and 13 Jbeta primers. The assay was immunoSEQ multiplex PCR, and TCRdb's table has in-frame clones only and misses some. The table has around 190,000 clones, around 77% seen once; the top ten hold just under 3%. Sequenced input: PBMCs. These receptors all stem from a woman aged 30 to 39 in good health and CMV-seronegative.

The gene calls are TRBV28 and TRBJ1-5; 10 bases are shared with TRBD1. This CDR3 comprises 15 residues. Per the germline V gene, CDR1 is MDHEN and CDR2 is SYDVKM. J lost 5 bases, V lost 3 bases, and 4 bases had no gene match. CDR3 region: CASSFGDRGHQPQHF. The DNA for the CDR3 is TGTGCCAGCAGTTTCGGGGACAGGGGCCATCAGCCCCAGCATTTT.

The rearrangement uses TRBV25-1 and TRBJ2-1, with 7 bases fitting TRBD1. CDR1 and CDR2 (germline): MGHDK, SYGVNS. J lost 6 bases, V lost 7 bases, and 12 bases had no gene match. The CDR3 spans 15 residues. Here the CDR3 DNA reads TGTGCCAGCACTGAGTTTAGGACAGGAGTCAATGAGCAGTTCTTC. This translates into CASTEFRTGVNEQFF.

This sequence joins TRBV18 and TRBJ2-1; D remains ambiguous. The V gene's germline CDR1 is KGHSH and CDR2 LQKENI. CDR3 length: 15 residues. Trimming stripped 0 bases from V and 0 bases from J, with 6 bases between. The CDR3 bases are TGTGCCAGCTCACCACCGTTCCTCTCCTACAATGAGCAGTTCTTC. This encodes CASSPPFLSYNEQFF.

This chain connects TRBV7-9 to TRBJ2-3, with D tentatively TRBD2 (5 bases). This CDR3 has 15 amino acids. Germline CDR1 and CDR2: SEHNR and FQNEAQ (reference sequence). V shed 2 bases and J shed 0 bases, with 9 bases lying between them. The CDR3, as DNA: TGTGCCAGCAGCTTACACGGGAAAAGCACAGATACGCAGTATTTT. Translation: CASSLHGKSTDTQYF. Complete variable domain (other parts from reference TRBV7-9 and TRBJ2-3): DTGVSQNPRHKITKRGQNVTFRCDPISEHNRLYWYRQTLGQGPEFLTYFQNEAQLEKSRLLSDRFSAERPKGSFSTLEIQRTEQGDSAMYLCASSLHGKSTDTQYFGPGTRLTVL.

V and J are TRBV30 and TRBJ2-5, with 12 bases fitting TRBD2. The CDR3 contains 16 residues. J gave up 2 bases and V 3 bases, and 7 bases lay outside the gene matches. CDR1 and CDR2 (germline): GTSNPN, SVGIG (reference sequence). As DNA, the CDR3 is TGTGCCTGGAGGGGGGGACTAGCGGGCCTACAAGAGACCCAGTACTTC. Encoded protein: CAWRGGLAGLQETQYF. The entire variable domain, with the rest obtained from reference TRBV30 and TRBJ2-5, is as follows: SQTIHQWPATLVQPVGSPLSLECTVEGTSNPNLYWYRQAAGRGLQLLFYSVGIGQISSEVPQNLSASRPQDRQFILSSKKLLLSDSGFYLCAWRGGLAGLQETQYFGPGTRLLVL.

The CDR3 spells CASRGWDRQVNGQYF. The CDR3 nucleotides are TGTGCCAGCAGGGGGTGGGATAGACAGGTCAACGGGCAGTACTTC. The V gene is TRBV2, the J gene TRBJ2-5; D might be TRBD1 (6 bases). Germline V CDR1 and CDR2: SNHLY, FYNNEI. This CDR3 is built from 15 residues. The V and J ends lost 6 bases and 11 bases respectively, with 25 bases between them.

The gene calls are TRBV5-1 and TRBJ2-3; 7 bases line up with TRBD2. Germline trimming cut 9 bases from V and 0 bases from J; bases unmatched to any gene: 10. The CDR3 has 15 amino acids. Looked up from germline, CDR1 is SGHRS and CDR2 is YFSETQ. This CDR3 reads CATTWGGSSTDTQYF. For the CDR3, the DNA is TGCGCCACCACATGGGGGGGATCTAGCACAGATACGCAGTATTTT.

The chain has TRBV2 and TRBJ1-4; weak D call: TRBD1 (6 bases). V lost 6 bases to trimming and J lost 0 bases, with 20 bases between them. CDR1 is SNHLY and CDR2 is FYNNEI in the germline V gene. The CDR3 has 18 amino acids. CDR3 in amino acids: CASRQARTALATNEKLFF. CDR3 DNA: TGTGCCAGCAGACAGGCCCGGACAGCCCTCGCAACTAATGAAAAACTGTTTTTT.

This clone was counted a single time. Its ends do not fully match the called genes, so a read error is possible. CDR3 coding DNA: TGCGCCAGCAGCATAGTGGGACCGAGGGACACCGAAGCTTTCTTT. This sequence encodes CASSIVGPRDTEAFF. The V gene is TRBV5-1, the J gene TRBJ1-1; weak D call: TRBD1 (6 bases). CDR3 size: 15 residues. From germline, CDR1 is SGHRS and CDR2 YFSETQ.

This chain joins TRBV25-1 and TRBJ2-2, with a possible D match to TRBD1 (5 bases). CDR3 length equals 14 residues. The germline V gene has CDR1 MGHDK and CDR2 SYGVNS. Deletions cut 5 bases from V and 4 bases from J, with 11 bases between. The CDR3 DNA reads TGTGCCAGCAGTAGGGGTCGTAGCACCGGGGAGCTGTTTTTT. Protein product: CASSRGRSTGELFF.

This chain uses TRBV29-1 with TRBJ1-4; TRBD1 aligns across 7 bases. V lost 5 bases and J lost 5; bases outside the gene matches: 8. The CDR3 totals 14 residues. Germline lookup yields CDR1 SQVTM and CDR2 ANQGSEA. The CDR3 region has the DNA TGCAGCGTTTATCAAGGGGGCCAGAATGAAAAACTGTTTTTT. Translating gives CSVYQGGQNEKLFF.

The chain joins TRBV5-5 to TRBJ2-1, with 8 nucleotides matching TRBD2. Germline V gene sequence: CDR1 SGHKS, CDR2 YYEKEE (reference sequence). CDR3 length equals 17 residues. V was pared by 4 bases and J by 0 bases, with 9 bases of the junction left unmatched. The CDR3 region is CASSRTLAGSSYNEQFF. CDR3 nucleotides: TGTGCCAGCAGCAGGACCTTAGCGGGAAGCTCCTACAATGAGCAGTTCTTC.

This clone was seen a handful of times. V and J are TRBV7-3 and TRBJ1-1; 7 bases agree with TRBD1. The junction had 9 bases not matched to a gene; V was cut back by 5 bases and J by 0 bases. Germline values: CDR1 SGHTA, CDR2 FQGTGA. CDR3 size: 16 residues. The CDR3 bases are TGTGCCAGCAGCAACTCGGACAGGACAATGAACACTGAAGCTTTCTTT. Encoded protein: CASSNSDRTMNTEAFF.

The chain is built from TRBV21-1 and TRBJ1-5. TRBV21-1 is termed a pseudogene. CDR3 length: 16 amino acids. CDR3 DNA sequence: TGTGCCAGCAGCAAACTCTCCGCCTATAGCAATCAGCCCCAGCATTTT. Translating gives CASSKLSAYSNQPQHF.

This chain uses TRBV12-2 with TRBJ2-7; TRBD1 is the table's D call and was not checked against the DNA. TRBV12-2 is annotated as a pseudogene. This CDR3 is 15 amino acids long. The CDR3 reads CASRLAQVVSYEQYF. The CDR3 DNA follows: TGTGCAAGTCGCTTAGCTCAGGTAGTTTCCTACGAGCAGTACTTC.

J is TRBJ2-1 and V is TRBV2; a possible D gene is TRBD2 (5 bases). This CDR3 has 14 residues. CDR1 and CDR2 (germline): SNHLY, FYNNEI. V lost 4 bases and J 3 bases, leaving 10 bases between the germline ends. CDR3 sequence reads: CASSGAGLYNEQFF. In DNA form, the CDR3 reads TGTGCCAGCAGTGGGGCAGGACTCTACAATGAGCAGTTCTTC.

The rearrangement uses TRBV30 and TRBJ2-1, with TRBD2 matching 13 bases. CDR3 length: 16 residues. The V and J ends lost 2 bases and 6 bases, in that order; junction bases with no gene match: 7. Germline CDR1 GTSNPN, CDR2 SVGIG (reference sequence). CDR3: CAWSLLTSGGTNEQFF. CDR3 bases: TGTGCCTGGAGTCTTTTGACTAGCGGGGGGACCAATGAGCAGTTCTTC.

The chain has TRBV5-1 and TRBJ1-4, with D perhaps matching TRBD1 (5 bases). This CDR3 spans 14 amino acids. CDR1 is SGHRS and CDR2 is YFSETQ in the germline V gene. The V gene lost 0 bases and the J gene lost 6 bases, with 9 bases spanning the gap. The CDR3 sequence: CASSLGGDYEKLFF. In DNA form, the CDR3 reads TGCGCCAGCAGCTTGGGGGGGGACTATGAAAAACTGTTTTTT.

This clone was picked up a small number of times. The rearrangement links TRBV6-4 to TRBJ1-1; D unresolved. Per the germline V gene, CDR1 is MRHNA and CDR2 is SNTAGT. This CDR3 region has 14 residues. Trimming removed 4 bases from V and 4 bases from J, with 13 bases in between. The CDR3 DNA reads TGTGCCAGCAGTGTATCCCGGGAGGGCACTGAAGCTTTCTTT. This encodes CASSVSREGTEAFF.

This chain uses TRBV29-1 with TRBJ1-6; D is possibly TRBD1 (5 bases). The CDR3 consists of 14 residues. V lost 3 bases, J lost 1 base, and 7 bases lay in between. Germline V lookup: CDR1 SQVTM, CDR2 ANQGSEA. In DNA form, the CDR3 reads TGCAGCGTTGACGGGGGGTCCTATAATTCACCCCTCCACTTT. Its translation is CSVDGGSYNSPLHF.

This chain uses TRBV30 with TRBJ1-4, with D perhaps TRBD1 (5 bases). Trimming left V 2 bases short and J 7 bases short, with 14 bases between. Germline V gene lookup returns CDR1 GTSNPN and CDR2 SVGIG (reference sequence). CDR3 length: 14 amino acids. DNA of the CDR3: TGTGCCTGGAGTCTTCGGGGGTTGGTTGAAAAACTGTTTTTT. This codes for CAWSLRGLVEKLFF.